Below, 8 T cell receptor beta chains from the same sample are listed, as sequenced in a study of technical replicates of blood from a handful of donors. The data were produced by immunoSEQ multiplex PCR, yet TCRdb's version contains in-frame clones alone and is incomplete. The table records some 81,000 clones, around nine tenths of them present only once. Sequencing was performed on T cells isolated from PBMCs. These receptors were collected from a human donor in good health.

The chain uses TRBV27 and TRBJ2-3; 12 bases fit TRBD2. There are 19 residues in the CDR3. Unmatched junction bases numbered 11, after V lost 2 bases and J lost 2 bases. Germline assignment: CDR1 MNHEY and CDR2 SMNVEV (reference sequence). CDR3 sequence: CASSLRGLAGGQYTDTQYF. The DNA for the CDR3 is TGTGCCAGCAGTTTACGAGGGCTAGCGGGAGGGCAATACACAGATACGCAGTATTTT.

V is TRBV5-1 and J is TRBJ1-5; TRBD1 is a possible D gene (5 bases). Trimming stripped 0 bases from V and 4 bases from J, with 8 bases between. The CDR3 consists of 14 residues. Looked up from germline, CDR1 is SGHRS and CDR2 is YFSETQ. CDR3 coding DNA: TGCGCCAGCAGCTTGGCGTCAGGGAATCAGCCCCAGCATTTT. Translating gives CASSLASGNQPQHF. The whole variable domain, filled in from reference TRBV5-1 and TRBJ1-5, reads KAGVTQTPRYLIKTRGQQVTLSCSPISGHRSVSWYQQTPGQGLQFLFEYFSETQRNKGNFPGRFSGRQFSNSRSEMNVSTLELGDSALYLCASSLASGNQPQHFGDGTRLSIL.

This chain links TRBV5-1 with TRBJ2-1; 9 nucleotides agree with TRBD2. V lost 3 bases and J lost 7; bases outside the gene matches: 14. Germline CDR1 is SGHRS and CDR2 is YFSETQ. There are 17 residues in the CDR3. The CDR3 DNA sequence: TGCGCCAGCAGCTGGAATACAGCGGGGGGCGGAGGGAATGAGCAGTTCTTC. It codes for CASSWNTAGGGGNEQFF.

The chain is built from TRBV21-1 and TRBJ1-2; TRBD1, the table's D call, was not compared with the DNA. TRBV21-1 corresponds to a pseudogene. This CDR3 contains 18 residues. The CDR3 nucleotides read TGTGCCAGCAGCAAATCGGGACAGGGAATAATTTTACAGTATGGCTACACCTTC. Its protein is CASSKSGQGIILQYGYTF.

The rearrangement uses TRBV9 and TRBJ1-1, with D possibly being TRBD1 (5 bases). Trimming removed 10 bases at V and 5 bases at J, with 18 bases between. The CDR3 spans 13 residues. Germline V gene data show CDR1 as SGDLS and CDR2 as YYNGEE. The CDR3 sequence is CAAGPGPFTEAFF. The CDR3 DNA is TGTGCCGCAGGGCCGGGCCCCTTTACTGAAGCTTTCTTT. The complete variable domain, with remaining parts taken from reference TRBV9 and TRBJ1-1, reads DSGVTQTPKHLITATGQRVTLRCSPRSGDLSVYWYQQSLDQGLQFLIQYYNGEERAKGNILERFSAQQFPDLHSELNLSSLELGDSALYFCAAGPGPFTEAFFGQGTRLTVV.

V and J are TRBV4-1 and TRBJ2-6; a weak D match, TRBD2 (5 bases). The CDR3 is made up of 18 amino acids. V lost 3 bases, J lost 2 bases, and 17 bases lay in between. CDR1 is MGHRA and CDR2 is YSYEKL in the germline V gene. This CDR3 is CASSHLRAGATGANVLTF. The CDR3 DNA reads as TGCGCCAGCAGCCACCTACGTGCGGGCGCGACTGGGGCCAACGTCCTGACTTTC.

V gene TRBV6-1 combines with J gene TRBJ2-7, with 8 bases fitting TRBD2. The junction had 6 bases not matched to a gene; V was cut back by 8 bases and J by 0 bases. Germline V lookup: CDR1 MNHNS, CDR2 SASEGT. There are 14 residues in the CDR3. The CDR3 spells CASLERESSYEQYF. Written as DNA, the CDR3 is TGTGCCAGCTTGGAGCGGGAGAGCTCCTACGAGCAGTACTTC.

V and J are TRBV7-9 and TRBJ1-1; tentative D call: TRBD1 (5 bases). Germline V gene data show CDR1 as SEHNR and CDR2 as FQNEAQ (reference sequence). The V end was cut by 4 bases, the J end by 4 bases, with 10 bases between. This CDR3 has 13 residues. CDR3: CASSSGLRTEAFF. The CDR3 region has the DNA TGTGCCAGCAGCTCGGGACTGCGCACTGAAGCTTTCTTT.